One sample yielded the 30 T cell receptor beta chains listed below, sequenced in a study of cytomegalovirus exposure and HLA in healthy donors. Both 60 Vbeta primers and 13 Jbeta primers went into the PCR. Only in-frame clones appear in the TCRdb table, and some are missing; sequencing was by immunoSEQ multiplex PCR. Altogether 75,000 to 90,000 clones are present, under 80% being singletons, with the ten largest covering roughly 12%. The specimen sequenced was PBMCs. Receptors originate from a human donor in good health.

J is TRBJ1-3 and V is TRBV6-5; maybe TRBD1 (5 bases). Trimming stripped 2 bases from V and 8 bases from J, with 13 bases between. Germline V gene data show CDR1 as MNHEY and CDR2 as SVGAGI. The CDR3 has 14 residues. In DNA form, the CDR3 reads TGTGCCAGCAGTTACACCCAGGGAGGGGACACCATATATTTT. Amino acid sequence: CASSYTQGGDTIYF.

This chain connects TRBV7-2 to TRBJ1-1, with D possibly TRBD1 on 6 matching bases. The CDR3 runs to 14 residues. The V end lost 6 bases, the J end lost 1 base, and 12 bases lay between the germline ends. The germline gives CDR1 SGHTA, CDR2 FQGNSA. CDR3 nucleotides: TGTGCCAGCAGAAAGACAGGCCAGAACACTGAAGCTTTCTTT. As protein: CASRKTGQNTEAFF.

The chain links TRBV2 to TRBJ1-2; D not resolved. CDR1 and CDR2 (germline): SNHLY, FYNNEI. With 4 bases removed from V and 7 bases from J, the gap between germline ends came to 13 bases. The CDR3 loop spans 13 amino acids. This CDR3 reads CASSADGGGGYTF. CDR3 DNA: TGTGCCAGCAGTGCTGATGGAGGTGGTGGCTACACCTTC.

The V and J genes are TRBV7-9 and TRBJ1-2; the D gene is possibly TRBD1 (6 bases). Germline CDR1 is SEHNR and CDR2 is FQNEAQ (reference sequence). Trimming stripped 2 bases from V and 0 bases from J, with 16 bases between. This CDR3 spans 17 amino acids. The CDR3 DNA follows: TGTGCCAGCAGCTTACCCTCCCAGGGGTCCTCTAACTATGGCTACACCTTC. Its translation is CASSLPSQGSSNYGYTF.

V and J are TRBV7-2 and TRBJ1-4; no definite D call. Trimming stripped 6 bases from V and 7 bases from J, with 15 bases between. CDR1 is SGHTA and CDR2 is FQGNSA in the germline V gene. This CDR3 region has 14 residues. The CDR3, as DNA: TGTGCCAGCAGTTTGGACGGAGGGATTGAAAAACTGTTTTTT. Its translation: CASSLDGGIEKLFF.

The V call is TRBV7-9, the J call TRBJ2-7, with a weak D call TRBD1 (5 bases). The CDR3 contains 13 residues. The V and J ends lost 2 bases and 3 bases respectively, with 8 bases between them. Germline V CDR1 and CDR2: SEHNR, FQNEAQ (reference sequence). CDR3 protein: CASSLSRDYEQYF. The CDR3 nucleotides are TGTGCCAGCAGCTTATCCAGGGACTACGAGCAGTACTTC.

V and J are TRBV5-4 and TRBJ1-1; 8 bases are shared with TRBD1. The V gene's germline CDR1 is SGHNT and CDR2 YYREEE (reference sequence). V was clipped by 4 bases and J by 1 base; unmatched bases: 6. This CDR3 has 15 amino acids. CDR3 in DNA: TGTGCCAGCAGCGCGGGTGACAGGGGGAACACTGAAGCTTTCTTT. Translated: CASSAGDRGNTEAFF.

This clone has a single count. The chain is built from TRBV7-2 and TRBJ1-1; possible D gene TRBD1, 6 bases. This CDR3 region has 14 residues. Germline V lookup: CDR1 SGHTA, CDR2 FQGNSA. Trimming pared 3 bases from V and 2 bases from J, leaving 10 bases between. The CDR3 spells CASSFDRLNTEAFF. The DNA for the CDR3 is TGTGCCAGCAGCTTCGACAGGCTAAACACTGAAGCTTTCTTT. Together with reference TRBV7-2 and TRBJ1-1, the CDR3 gives the full variable domain: GAGVSQSPSNKVTEKGKDVELRCDPISGHTALYWYRQSLGQGLEFLIYFQGNSAPDKSGLPSDRFSAERTGGSVSTLTIQRTQQEDSAVYLCASSFDRLNTEAFFGQGTRLTVV.

The V and J genes are TRBV5-1 and TRBJ2-1, with a possible D match to TRBD1 (7 bases). Germline CDR1 SGHRS, CDR2 YFSETQ. The CDR3 extends over 15 amino acids. V was trimmed by 2 bases and J by 5 bases, leaving 14 bases between them. The CDR3 nucleotides read TGCGCCAGCAGCTTAGGCGACAGGGAGGACAATGAGCAGTTCTTC. Protein sequence: CASSLGDREDNEQFF. The full variable domain, with the rest looked up from reference TRBV5-1 and TRBJ2-1, is KAGVTQTPRYLIKTRGQQVTLSCSPISGHRSVSWYQQTPGQGLQFLFEYFSETQRNKGNFPGRFSGRQFSNSRSEMNVSTLELGDSALYLCASSLGDREDNEQFFGPGTRLTVL.

This clone was seen only a few times. The rearrangement uses TRBV27 and TRBJ1-1, with unresolved D. Per germline, CDR1 MNHEY and CDR2 SMNVEV (reference sequence). The germline V and J ends were trimmed by 2 bases and 1 base, with 8 bases remaining between them. The CDR3 is made up of 14 amino acids. The CDR3 bases are TGTGCCAGCAGTTTACGACACGGGAACACTGAAGCTTTCTTT. Encoded protein: CASSLRHGNTEAFF.

V and J are TRBV27 and TRBJ2-3; 8 nucleotides line up with TRBD1. This CDR3 comprises 14 residues. Germline assignment: CDR1 MNHEY and CDR2 SMNVEV (reference sequence). Germline trimming cut 5 bases from V and 5 bases from J; bases unmatched to any gene: 6. CDR3 bases: TGTGCCAGCAGTGTCCAGGGGGCAGGAGATACGCAGTATTTT. Protein product: CASSVQGAGDTQYF.

There are a few counts of this clone. This chain joins TRBV5-6 and TRBJ2-1; TRBD2 matches at 11 bases. There are 17 residues in the CDR3. Germline values: CDR1 SGHDT, CDR2 YYEEEE. The trim removed 4 bases at V and 7 bases at J, leaving 13 bases unmatched. The CDR3 is CASSPRIGSGGDNEQFF. The CDR3 DNA reads TGTGCCAGCAGCCCACGGATCGGTAGCGGGGGGGATAATGAGCAGTTCTTC.

A few counts support this clone. The V gene is TRBV5-6, the J gene TRBJ1-1; a possible D gene is TRBD1 (6 bases). Trimming removed 4 bases from V and 4 bases from J, with 11 bases in between. Germline V gene sequence: CDR1 SGHDT, CDR2 YYEEEE. The CDR3 has 13 amino acids. CDR3 coding DNA: TGTGCCAGCAGCACCAGGGGAATCACTGAAGCTTTCTTT. It is translated as CASSTRGITEAFF.

For the CDR3, the DNA is TGTGCCAGCACCTATTCAGGGTTAAGCTATGGCTACACCTTC. Its protein is CASTYSGLSYGYTF. The chain recombines TRBV2 with TRBJ1-2; TRBD1 is a possible D gene (5 bases). Germline assignment: CDR1 SNHLY and CDR2 FYNNEI. CDR3 size: 14 residues. V gave up 7 bases and J gave up 4 bases, with 16 bases separating them.

The chain recombines TRBV6-6 with TRBJ2-5; D possibly corresponds to TRBD1 (5 bases). The J call is uncertain, as TRBJ2-7 better fits the DNA end. CDR1 is MNHNY, CDR2 SVGAGI, per germline (reference sequence). CDR3 length equals 14 residues. CDR3 loop: CASSETAWAYEQYF. CDR3 DNA sequence: TGTGCCAGCAGTGAGACAGCGTGGGCCTACGAGCAGTACTTC.

The J gene is TRBJ2-3, the V gene TRBV9; D is possibly TRBD2 (6 bases). V dropped 3 bases and J dropped 5 bases, with 19 bases sitting between them. The CDR3 runs to 16 residues. The germline V gene has CDR1 SGDLS and CDR2 YYNGEE. CDR3 residues: CASSATGGDLLDTQYF. The CDR3 DNA follows: TGTGCCAGCAGCGCGACTGGCGGGGACTTACTAGATACGCAGTATTTT.

The V and J genes are TRBV6-6 and TRBJ2-1, with 10 bases aligning to TRBD2. This CDR3 is 15 amino acids long. V trimming: 6 bases; J trimming: 5 bases; junction bases outside the gene matches: 7. CDR1 is MNHNY, CDR2 SVGAGI, per germline (reference sequence). DNA of the CDR3: TGTGCCAGCAGGATGAAGCGGGGGGGCCACAATGAGCAGTTCTTC. Amino acid sequence: CASRMKRGGHNEQFF.

The chain carries TRBV7-2 and TRBJ2-7, with 9 bases lining up with TRBD2. The J segment lost 6 bases and the V segment lost 2 bases, leaving 11 bases of the junction unmatched. The CDR3 extends over 16 amino acids. Germline CDR1 SGHTA, CDR2 FQGNSA. In DNA, the CDR3 is TGTGCCAGCAGCTTATCATTGGCGGGGGGGTTCGGCGAGCAGTACTTC. Its translation is CASSLSLAGGFGEQYF.

The gene calls are TRBV2 and TRBJ1-5; D is unresolved. CDR3 length: 17 residues. Trimming cost V 6 bases and J 0 bases, with 18 bases left between them. In germline, CDR1 is SNHLY, CDR2 FYNNEI. This CDR3 is CASRRTGDFYSNQPQHF. The CDR3 DNA sequence: TGTGCCAGCAGACGTACCGGGGATTTTTATAGCAATCAGCCCCAGCATTTT. Full variable domain (remainder filled in from reference TRBV2 and TRBJ1-5): EPEVTQTPSHQVTQMGQEVILRCVPISNHLYFYWYRQILGQKVEFLVSFYNNEISEKSEIFDDQFSVERPDGSNFTLKIRSTKLEDSAMYFCASRRTGDFYSNQPQHFGDGTRLSIL.

For the CDR3, the DNA is TGTGCCAGCAGTTATCAGGTAGCGGATGGCTACACCTTC. Encoded protein: CASSYQVADGYTF. V usage is TRBV6-5 and J usage is TRBJ1-2; D uncertain. Trimming removed 3 bases from V and 6 bases from J, with 11 bases in between. Looked up from germline, CDR1 is MNHEY and CDR2 is SVGAGI. This CDR3 has 13 amino acids.

J is TRBJ1-5 and V is TRBV7-9; perhaps TRBD1 as D (5 bases). Trimming left V 3 bases short and J 9 bases short, with 9 bases between. The germline V gene encodes CDR1 SEHNR and CDR2 FQNEAQ (reference sequence). The CDR3 is 12 residues long. The CDR3: CASSFVGGPQHF. The CDR3, as DNA: TGTGCCAGCAGCTTTGTGGGGGGGCCCCAGCATTTT.

CDR3 residues: CASSYRTGDYGYTF. CDR3 coding DNA: TGTGCCAGCAGTTACCGGACAGGGGACTATGGCTACACCTTC. This sequence joins TRBV6-5 and TRBJ1-2; 9 bases line up with TRBD1. The CDR3 covers 14 residues. Germline lookup yields CDR1 MNHEY and CDR2 SVGAGI. V lost 2 bases, J lost 3 bases, and 1 base stayed unmatched.

V gene TRBV9 combines with J gene TRBJ1-1; maybe TRBD1 (6 bases). The CDR3 loop spans 15 amino acids. V was clipped by 4 bases and J by 5 bases, with 18 bases between them. The germline gives CDR1 SGDLS, CDR2 YYNGEE. This CDR3 is CASSTRRGGRTEAFF. The CDR3, as DNA: TGTGCCAGCAGCACCCGAAGGGGGGGGAGAACTGAAGCTTTCTTT.

This clone was detected only a few times. The chain joins TRBV7-9 to TRBJ1-1, with TRBD1 identical over 8 bases. The CDR3 contains 14 residues. V dropped 5 bases and J dropped 5; count of bases not matched to a gene: 7. The germline V gene has CDR1 SEHNR and CDR2 FQNEAQ (reference sequence). The CDR3 region has the DNA TGTGCCAGCAGCCAGAGGGACAGGCTAACTGAAGCTTTCTTT. Protein: CASSQRDRLTEAFF.

The chain has TRBV28 and TRBJ1-2; 7 nucleotides match TRBD1. Germline V gene lookup returns CDR1 MDHEN and CDR2 SYDVKM. The CDR3 spans 13 residues. With V trimmed by 10 bases and J by 4 bases, 9 bases remained unmatched. For the CDR3, the DNA is TGTGCCATCGCGGACAGGAAGAGCTATGGCTACACCTTC. Residues: CAIADRKSYGYTF.

The V call is TRBV4-2, the J call TRBJ2-7, with D perhaps matching TRBD1 (5 bases). The germline gives CDR1 LGHNA, CDR2 YNFKEQ. V was cut by 4 bases and J by 11 bases, with 15 bases left in between. This CDR3 has 12 residues. The CDR3 spells CASSPGQGKKYF. The CDR3, as DNA: TGTGCCAGCAGCCCCGGGCAGGGTAAGAAGTACTTC.

The rearrangement joins TRBV6-1 to TRBJ1-2; D not resolved. This CDR3 region has 12 residues. Germline V gene sequence: CDR1 MNHNS, CDR2 SASEGT. V shed 7 bases and J shed 2 bases, with 8 bases lying between them. The chain's CDR3 is CASIAGNYGYTF. The CDR3 DNA reads TGTGCCAGCATTGCAGGCAACTATGGCTACACCTTC.

The rearrangement joins TRBV2 to TRBJ1-5; D unclear. The germline gives CDR1 SNHLY, CDR2 FYNNEI. CDR3 length: 14 amino acids. The germline V and J ends were trimmed by 1 base and 5 bases, with 9 bases remaining between them. DNA of the CDR3: TGTGCCAGCAGTGAAGTAGCCCAGCATCAGCCCCAGCATTTT. Translated: CASSEVAQHQPQHF.

This chain joins TRBV27 and TRBJ2-7, with 9 nucleotides matching TRBD1. CDR3 size: 14 residues. Losses at the gene ends were 4 bases for V and 7 bases for J; bases not matched to a gene: 8. Germline V gene data show CDR1 as MNHEY and CDR2 as SMNVEV (reference sequence). In DNA, the CDR3 is TGTGCCAGCAGTTCCCGGGACAGGGTAGGGGAGCAGTACTTC. It yields the protein CASSSRDRVGEQYF.

The gene calls are TRBV5-1 and TRBJ2-5; 10 bases agree with TRBD2. CDR3 length: 15 amino acids. Trimming removed 2 bases from V and 3 bases from J; junction bases left unmatched: 4. CDR1 is SGHRS, CDR2 YFSETQ, per germline. CDR3 sequence reads: CASSLSGGVEETQYF. CDR3 nucleotides: TGCGCCAGCAGCTTAAGCGGGGGGGTTGAAGAGACCCAGTACTTC.